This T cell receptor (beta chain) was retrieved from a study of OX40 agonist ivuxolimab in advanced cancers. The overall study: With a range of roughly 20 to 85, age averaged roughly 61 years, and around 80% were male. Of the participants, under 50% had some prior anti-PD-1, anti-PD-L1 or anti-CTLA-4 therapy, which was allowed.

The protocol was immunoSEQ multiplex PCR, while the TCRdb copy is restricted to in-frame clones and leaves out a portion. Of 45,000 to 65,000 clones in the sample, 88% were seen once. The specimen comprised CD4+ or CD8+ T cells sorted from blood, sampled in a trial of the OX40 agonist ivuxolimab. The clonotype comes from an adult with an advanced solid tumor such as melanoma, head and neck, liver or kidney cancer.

The CDR3 nucleotides read TGTGCCAGCAGCTTAGGAGGACTAGCCTTCATAGATACGCAGTATTTT. It is translated as CASSLGGLAFIDTQYF. The genes are TRBV7-3 and TRBJ2-3; 8 positions match TRBD2. V trimming: 2 bases; J trimming: 5 bases; junction bases outside the gene matches: 9. CDR1 and CDR2 from the germline V gene are SGHTA and FQGTGA. The CDR3 is 16 residues long. Complete variable domain (other parts from reference TRBV7-3 and TRBJ2-3): GAGVSQTPSNKVTEKGKYVELRCDPISGHTALYWYRQSLGQGPEFLIYFQGTGAADDSGLPNDRFFAVRPEGSVSTLKIQRTERGDSAVYLCASSLGGLAFIDTQYFGPGTRLTVL.